The rows below give T cell receptor beta chains drawn from one sample of a study of CD8 T cells in Susac syndrome. Each CDR3 protein gets one entry after TCRdb re-called the immunoSEQ multiplex PCR reads with MiXCR. This sample has around 190,000 distinct CDR3 sequences; approximately 93% occur once, and the top ten carry about 0.1%. Specimen: CD4+ T cells from PBMCs. All receptors derive from a human donor in good health. Both conserved end residues are part of each CDR3. D genes are given only for firm matches. Rows may omit the clone size; those that give it use once, few, many or a size class.

TRBJ2-2	.	TRBV29-1	.	TGCAGCGTTGATACAGGGAACACCGGGGAGCTGTTTTTT	CSVDTGNTGELFF
TRBJ1-4	.	TRBV29-1	.	TGCAGCGTTGGTCAGGTGGGGGAAAAACTGTTTTTT	CSVGQVGEKLFF
TRBJ1-5	.	TRBV24-1	.	TGTGCCACCAGAGGAGGAGGGTTGAATCAGCCCCAGCATTTT	CATRGGGLNQPQHF
TRBJ2-3	TRBD1	TRBV9	.	TGTGCCAGCAGCGTCACAGGACAGGGCATGAGAGATACGCAGTATTTT	CASSVTGQGMRDTQYF
TRBJ2-7	.	TRBV9	.	TGTGCCAGCAGTCCGCCATCGAGGCCCTACGAGCAGTACTTC	CASSPPSRPYEQYF
TRBJ1-3	.	TRBV4-1	.	TGCGCCAGCAGCCAAGATCCCGTCGACAGAAGACCTGGGGGCACCATATATTTT	CASSQDPVDRRPGGTIYF
TRBJ2-7	.	TRBV12-3/TRBV12-4	.	TGTGCCAGCAGTCTCCTAGTACAGTACGAGCAGTACTTC	CASSLLVQYEQYF
TRBJ1-2	TRBD1	TRBV11-2	.	TGTGCCAGCAGGCTCGGGACAGGGGGATCCTATGGCTACACCTTC	CASRLGTGGSYGYTF
TRBJ2-3	.	TRBV7-2	.	TGTGCCAGCAGCTTCCGGGTCACAGATACGCAGTATTTT	CASSFRVTDTQYF
TRBJ2-2	TRBD1	TRBV5-1	.	TGCGCCAGCAGCTTGTCGAGGGGGCTCGACACCGGGGAGCTGTTTTTT	CASSLSRGLDTGELFF
TRBJ1-1	TRBD1	TRBV6-5	.	TGTGCCAGCAGTCACAGGGGTAACACTGAAGCTTTCTTT	CASSHRGNTEAFF
TRBJ2-1	TRBD2	TRBV6-2/TRBV6-3	.	TGTGCCAGCAGCCGAAGCGGGGGCAACAATGAGCAGTTCTTC	CASSRSGGNNEQFF
TRBJ2-7	TRBD1	TRBV12-3/TRBV12-4	.	TGTGCCAGCACTCCCCGGGACAGCTACGAGCAGTACTTC	CASTPRDSYEQYF
TRBJ2-2	.	TRBV9	.	TGTGCCAGCAGCGTGATGGACGCGGGGACCGGGGAGCTGTTTTTT	CASSVMDAGTGELFF
TRBJ1-5	TRBD1	TRBV5-1	.	TGCGCCAGCAGCTCGGGACAGTTCAATCAGCCCCAGCATTTT	CASSSGQFNQPQHF
TRBJ2-7	.	TRBV12-3/TRBV12-4	.	TGTGCCAGCAGTTTGAATAGCGAGCAGTACTTC	CASSLNSEQYF
TRBJ2-4	.	TRBV9	.	TGTGCCAGCAGCCGAGGGGAACTAGCCAAAAACATTCAGTACTTC	CASSRGELAKNIQYF
TRBJ1-2	TRBD1	TRBV14	.	TGTGCCAGCAGCCCAACCTGGACAGGAGACACTAACTATGGCTACACCTTC	CASSPTWTGDTNYGYTF
TRBJ2-3	.	TRBV7-9	.	TGTGCCAGCAGAAAGTATATAGATACGCAGTATTTT	CASRKYIDTQYF
TRBJ2-3	TRBD2	TRBV29-1	.	TGCAGCATTCTAGCGGGGAGCACAGATACGCAGTATTTT	CSILAGSTDTQYF
TRBJ2-7	TRBD2	TRBV12-3/TRBV12-4	.	TGTGCCAGCAGTCTGGGACTAGCTAGGGACGAGCAGTACTTC	CASSLGLARDEQYF
TRBJ2-3	TRBD2	TRBV28	.	TGTGCCAGCAGTGGAAGGGGTAGCGGGGGCACAGATACGCAGTATTTT	CASSGRGSGGTDTQYF
TRBJ1-1	.	TRBV19	.	TGTGCCAGTAGTCCCCAGGGGTCGAACACTGAAGCTTTCTTT	CASSPQGSNTEAFF
TRBJ1-2	.	TRBV28	.	TGTGCCAGCAGTTTGGGTCCAGGGCTCCCCGAAGGCTACACCTTC	CASSLGPGLPEGYTF
TRBJ1-5	.	TRBV7-2	.	TGTGCCAGCAGCTTCCAGGGGAATCAGCCCCAGCATTTT	CASSFQGNQPQHF
TRBJ2-7	.	TRBV7-9	.	TGTGCCAGCAGCTTCCAGGGGATCGACGAGCAGTACTTC	CASSFQGIDEQYF
TRBJ2-1	TRBD2	TRBV7-2	once	TGTGCCAGCAGCTTAGTTTCCGCGGGGGGGCGAGGAGAGCAGTTCTTC	CASSLVSAGGRGEQFF
TRBJ2-5	.	TRBV5-4	.	TGTGCCAGCAGCTCCAAGGGCGGGGGCATCCAAGAGACCCAGTACTTC	CASSSKGGGIQETQYF
TRBJ1-5	.	TRBV18	.	TGTGCCAGCTCCTCCACAGGGAGGAATCAGCCCCAGCATTTT	CASSSTGRNQPQHF
TRBJ2-5	.	TRBV29-1	.	TGCAGCGCTGGGGACACCTCTTTGACCCAGTACTTC	CSAGDTSLTQYF
TRBJ1-3	.	TRBV25-1	once	TGTGCCAGCAGGGACGGATCTGGAAACACCATATATTTT	CASRDGSGNTIYF
TRBJ2-2	.	TRBV7-8	.	TGTGCCAGCAGCTTAAAATCACAGGGTTTCACCGGGGAGCTGTTTTTT	CASSLKSQGFTGELFF
TRBJ2-3	.	TRBV12-3/TRBV12-4	.	TGTGCCAGCAGGGGAATCACAGATACGCAGTATTTT	CASRGITDTQYF
TRBJ2-2	.	TRBV15	.	TGTGCCACCAGCATACAGGGAACCGGGGAGCTGTTTTTT	CATSIQGTGELFF
TRBJ2-3	TRBD1	TRBV3-1	.	TGTGCCAGCAGCACAGGGGCCCAGTCAGATACGCAGTATTTT	CASSTGAQSDTQYF
TRBJ2-6	TRBD1	TRBV29-1	once	TGCAGCGTTGCTGAGGGGGCAAGCTCTGGGGCCAACGTCCTGACTTTC	CSVAEGASSGANVLTF
TRBJ2-6	.	TRBV5-1	.	TGCGCCAGCAGCGGAGGACTGTCCTCTGGGGCCAACGTCCTGACTTTC	CASSGGLSSGANVLTF
TRBJ2-7	.	TRBV23-1	.	TGCGCCAGCAGTCACCCACCTAGGCGGGCCTACGAGCAGTACTTC	CASSHPPRRAYEQYF
TRBJ1-6	.	TRBV19	.	TGTGCCAGTAGTATGGTGAGGAAGTCACCCCTCCACTTT	CASSMVRKSPLHF
TRBJ2-1	.	TRBV29-1	.	TGCAGCGTTGACAGCCATGAGCAGTTCTTC	CSVDSHEQFF
TRBJ2-1	TRBD1	TRBV6-5	.	TGTGCCAGCAGTTTCCTACCCCGGGGACAGCCCAACAATGAGCAGTTCTTC	CASSFLPRGQPNNEQFF